The 2 T cell receptor beta chains in this list originate from one sample, sequenced in a study of regulatory T cells in long-lasting Graves disease. Time point denoted: newly diagnosed GD, antithyroid drugs for less than 3 months. RNA from PBMCs was the source of the TCR library. Arm-PCR of CDR3 regions and iRepertoire HTBI primers were used to build TCR beta libraries. Using its own MiXCR run on the multiplex PCR reads, TCRdb lists one record per CDR3 protein. The sample shows roughly 320,000 distinct CDR3 sequences, approximately 15% of them seen only once. The same data also went into a second study, on T cells in Graves' hyperthyroidism and ophthalmopathy.

The sample in question was peripheral blood mononuclear cells (PBMCs), obtained at new diagnosis, from a patient treated with antithyroid drugs. The receptors shown here come from a man in his forties or fifties with Graves disease.

The rearrangement uses TRBV28 and TRBJ1-2, with 8 bases that match TRBD1. There are 14 residues in the CDR3. CDR1 and CDR2 (germline): MDHEN, SYDVKM. V trimming: 9 bases; J trimming: 0 bases; junction bases outside the gene matches: 6. Here the CDR3 reads CASLGTGPNYGYTF. CDR3 coding DNA: TGTGCCAGTTTAGGGACAGGTCCTAACTATGGCTACACCTTC.

This chain uses TRBV15 with TRBJ2-7; possibly TRBD1 for D (5 bases). V lost 9 bases to trimming and J lost 7 bases, with 19 bases between them. Germline lookup yields CDR1 LNHNV and CDR2 YYDKDF (reference sequence). The CDR3 spans 13 residues. For the CDR3, the DNA is TGTGCCACAAGGCACAGGTCGAAGTTGGAGCAGTACTTC. It is translated as CATRHRSKLEQYF.